This T cell receptor (beta chain) is drawn from a study of blood T cell repertoires in COVID-19. Generated by immunoSEQ multiplex PCR, the TCRdb table keeps only in-frame clones and is missing some. The top ten hold approximately 3.5% of the sample, which has 200,000 or so clones, around 87% seen once. Each participant's cohort was designated according to participant-reported clinical history. This clone was counted once. Specimen: PBMCs or T cells enriched from blood (not recorded which). This sequence originates from a woman aged 18 to 35 in a cohort exposed to, infected with or recovered from COVID-19 (not recorded which).

The CDR3 loop is CASSATGEVIYEQYF. The CDR3 DNA is TGTGCCAGTAGCGCGACAGGGGAGGTTATCTACGAGCAGTACTTC. The V and J genes are TRBV19 and TRBJ2-7; 8 bases align to TRBD1. This CDR3 has 15 amino acids. Germline CDR1 and CDR2: LNHDA and SQIVND (reference sequence). After removal of 6 bases from V and 3 bases from J, the junction contained 10 bases not matched to a gene.